This TCR beta chain was obtained from a study of T cell responses to AZD1222 COVID-19 vaccine. As for this clone: Antigen unknown.

Generated by immunoSEQ multiplex PCR, the TCRdb table keeps only in-frame clones and is missing some. The sample shows some 84,000 clones, roughly nine tenths of them seen only once. Findings and limits, study-wide: Seropositive AZD1222 recipients at baseline numbered only five or six. Epitopes outside B.1.351 and B.1.1.7 mutated regions reportedly drew nearly half of spike TCRs.

The sequencing used peripheral blood, collected 28 days after the second AZD1222 dose. The origin of this receptor is an adult who received the AZD1222 COVID-19 vaccine.

CDR3 coding DNA: TGTGCCATCAGTGAAGGGACGGGGAAGTACGAGCAGTACTTC. This translates into CAISEGTGKYEQYF. V gene TRBV10-3 combines with J gene TRBJ2-7; D tentatively reads TRBD1 or TRBD2 (5 bases each). V was pared by 3 bases and J by 4 bases, with 13 bases between. Per germline, CDR1 ENHRY and CDR2 SYGVKD. The CDR3 totals 14 residues.